The source of this TCR beta chain is a study of vaccination effects on CD4 cells after COVID-19. The wider study: About 2.2 million PBMC per well were cultured with 10 IU/ml IL-2 and roughly 9.9 ug/ml peptides.

Culture proceeded for more than nine days, and CD4+ T cells were then isolated. Details on this clone: Antigen: not known.

Sequencing used immunoSEQ multiplex PCR; TCRdb keeps in-frame clones, though not all of them. The sample holds tens of thousands of clones, 65% to 80% seen once. The V and J ends lost 4 bases and 4 bases respectively, with 4 bases between them. The CDR3 sequence is 11 residues long. Germline values: CDR1 SQVTM, CDR2 ANQGSEA. Whole-study findings and limits: Convalescent patients were scarce in the study, and it lacked early post-infection timepoints. There was marked clonal contraction among infection- and vaccine-induced clones late after vaccination.

The source is a human donor who received a COVID-19 vaccine. Material: CD4+ T cells from PBMCs cultured without peptide, obtained before COVID-19 vaccination. This chain joins TRBV29-1 and TRBJ2-2; D unresolved. The CDR3 reads CSVVGTGELFF. In DNA, the CDR3 is TGCAGCGTTGTGGGCACCGGGGAGCTGTTTTTT.